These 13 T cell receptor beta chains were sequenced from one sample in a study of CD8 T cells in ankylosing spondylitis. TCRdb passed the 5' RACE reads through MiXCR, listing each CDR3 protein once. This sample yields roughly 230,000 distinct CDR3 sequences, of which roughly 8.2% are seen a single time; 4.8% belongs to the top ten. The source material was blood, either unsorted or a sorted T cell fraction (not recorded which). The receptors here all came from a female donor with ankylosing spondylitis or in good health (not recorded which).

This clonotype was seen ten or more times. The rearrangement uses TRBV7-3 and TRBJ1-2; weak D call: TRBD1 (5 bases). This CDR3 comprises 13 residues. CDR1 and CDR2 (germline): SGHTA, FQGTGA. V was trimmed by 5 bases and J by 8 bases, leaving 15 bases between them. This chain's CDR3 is CASSRGADGGYTF. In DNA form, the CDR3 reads TGTGCCAGCAGCCGCGGGGCTGATGGAGGCTACACCTTC.

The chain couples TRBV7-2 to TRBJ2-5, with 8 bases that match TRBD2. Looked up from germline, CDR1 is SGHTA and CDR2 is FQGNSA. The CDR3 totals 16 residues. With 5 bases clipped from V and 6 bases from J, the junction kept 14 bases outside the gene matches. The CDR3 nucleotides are TGTGCCAGCAGCCCCCCGGGAGGGACCCGCTCGAAGACCCAGTACTTC. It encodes CASSPPGGTRSKTQYF.

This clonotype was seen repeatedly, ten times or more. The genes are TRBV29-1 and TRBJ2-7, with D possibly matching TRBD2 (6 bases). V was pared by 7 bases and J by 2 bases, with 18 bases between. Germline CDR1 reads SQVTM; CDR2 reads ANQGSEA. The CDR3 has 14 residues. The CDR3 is CSATGTQSPYEQYF. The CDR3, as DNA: TGCAGCGCAACCGGGACTCAGTCCCCCTACGAGCAGTACTTC.

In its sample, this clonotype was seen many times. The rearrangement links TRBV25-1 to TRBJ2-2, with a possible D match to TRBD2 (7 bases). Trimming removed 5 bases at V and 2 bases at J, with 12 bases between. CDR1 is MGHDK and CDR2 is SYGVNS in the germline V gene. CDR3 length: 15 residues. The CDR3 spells CASSPAGQNTGELFF. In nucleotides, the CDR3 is TGTGCCAGCAGTCCAGCGGGACAAAACACCGGGGAGCTGTTTTTT.

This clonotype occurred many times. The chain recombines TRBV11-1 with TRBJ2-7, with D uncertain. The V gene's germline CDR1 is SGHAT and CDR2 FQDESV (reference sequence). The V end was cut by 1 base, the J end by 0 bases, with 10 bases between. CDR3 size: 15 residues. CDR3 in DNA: TGTGCCAGCAGCTTAGAGGGCCCCGTCTCCTACGAGCAGTACTTC. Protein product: CASSLEGPVSYEQYF. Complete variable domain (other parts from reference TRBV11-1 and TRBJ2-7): EAEVAQSPRYKITEKSQAVAFWCDPISGHATLYWYRQILGQGPELLVQFQDESVVDDSQLPKDRFSAERLKGVDSTLKIQPAELGDSAMYLCASSLEGPVSYEQYFGPGTRLTVT.

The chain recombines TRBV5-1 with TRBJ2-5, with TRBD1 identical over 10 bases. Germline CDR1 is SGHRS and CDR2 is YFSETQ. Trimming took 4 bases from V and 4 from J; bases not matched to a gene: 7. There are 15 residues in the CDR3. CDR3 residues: CASSKDRGWRETQYF. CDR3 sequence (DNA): TGCGCCAGCAGCAAGGACAGGGGGTGGCGAGAGACCCAGTACTTC.

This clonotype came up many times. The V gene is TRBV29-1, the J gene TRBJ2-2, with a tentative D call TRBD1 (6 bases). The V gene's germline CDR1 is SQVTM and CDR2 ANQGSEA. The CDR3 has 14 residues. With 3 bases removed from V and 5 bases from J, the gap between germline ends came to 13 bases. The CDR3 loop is CSVDIGGQTGELFF. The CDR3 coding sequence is TGCAGCGTTGATATAGGAGGACAGACCGGGGAGCTGTTTTTT.

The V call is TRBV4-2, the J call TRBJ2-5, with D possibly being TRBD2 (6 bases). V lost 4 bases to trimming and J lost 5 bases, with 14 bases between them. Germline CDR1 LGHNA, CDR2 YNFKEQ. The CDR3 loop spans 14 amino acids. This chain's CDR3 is CASSPPGVPETQYF. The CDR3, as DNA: TGTGCCAGCAGCCCGCCGGGGGTCCCGGAGACCCAGTACTTC.

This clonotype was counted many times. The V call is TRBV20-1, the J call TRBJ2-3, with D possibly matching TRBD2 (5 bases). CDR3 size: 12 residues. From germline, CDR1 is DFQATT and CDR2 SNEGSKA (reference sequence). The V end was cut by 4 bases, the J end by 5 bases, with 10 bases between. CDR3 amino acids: CSATPGLDTQYF. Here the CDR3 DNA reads TGCAGTGCTACCCCTGGACTAGATACGCAGTATTTT.

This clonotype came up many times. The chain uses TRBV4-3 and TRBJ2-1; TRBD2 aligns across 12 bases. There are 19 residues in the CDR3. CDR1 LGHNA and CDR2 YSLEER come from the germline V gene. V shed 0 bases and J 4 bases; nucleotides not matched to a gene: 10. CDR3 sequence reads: CASSQEHRGTSGFYNEQFF. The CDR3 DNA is TGCGCCAGCAGCCAAGAACATAGGGGGACTAGCGGGTTTTACAATGAGCAGTTCTTC.

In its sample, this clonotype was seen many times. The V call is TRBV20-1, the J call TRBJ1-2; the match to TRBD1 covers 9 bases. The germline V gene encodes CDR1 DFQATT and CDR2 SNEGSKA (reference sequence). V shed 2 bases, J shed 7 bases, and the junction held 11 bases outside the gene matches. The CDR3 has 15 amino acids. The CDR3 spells CSARSGTGRFGGYTF. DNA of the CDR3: TGCAGTGCTAGATCCGGGACAGGGCGGTTCGGTGGCTACACCTTC.

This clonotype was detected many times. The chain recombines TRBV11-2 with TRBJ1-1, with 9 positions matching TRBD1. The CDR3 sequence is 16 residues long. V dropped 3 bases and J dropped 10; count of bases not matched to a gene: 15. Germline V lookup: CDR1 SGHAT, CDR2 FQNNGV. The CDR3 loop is CASSLGQGGALGAAFF. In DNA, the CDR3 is TGTGCCAGCAGCTTGGGACAGGGAGGGGCCCTGGGCGCAGCTTTCTTT. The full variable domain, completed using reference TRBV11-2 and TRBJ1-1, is EAGVAQSPRYKIIEKRQSVAFWCNPISGHATLYWYQQILGQGPKLLIQFQNNGVVDDSQLPKDRFSAERLKGVDSTLKIQPAKLEDSAVYLCASSLGQGGALGAAFFGQGTRLTVV.

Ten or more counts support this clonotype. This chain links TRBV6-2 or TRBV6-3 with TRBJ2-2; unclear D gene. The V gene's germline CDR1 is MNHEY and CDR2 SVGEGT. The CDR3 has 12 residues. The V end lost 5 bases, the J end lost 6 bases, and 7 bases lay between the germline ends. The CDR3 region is CASSLLPGELFF. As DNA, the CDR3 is TGTGCCAGCAGTCTCCTGCCCGGGGAGCTGTTTTTT.